Included here is one T cell receptor (beta chain) sequence, with context. The CDR3 sequence is 11 residues long. Germline V gene sequence: CDR1 GTSNPN, CDR2 SVGIG (reference sequence). V trimming: 6 bases; J trimming: 9 bases; junction bases outside the gene matches: 7. This entry belongs to a study of T cell changes during pregnancy in multiple sclerosis. TCRdb keeps only in-frame clones here, not all; method: immunoSEQ multiplex PCR. This sample yields roughly 40,000 clones, of which 85% to 90% are seen a single time; under 0.7% belongs to the top ten. This TCR derives from a female donor with multiple sclerosis, enrolled in a pregnancy study. This chain uses TRBV30 with TRBJ2-5; 7 bases line up with TRBD1. The sample consisted of CD4+ T cells from peripheral blood mononuclear cells, taken in the first trimester of pregnancy. Here the CDR3 reads CACNRGRSQYF. CDR3 nucleotides: TGTGCCTGTAACAGGGGTAGGTCCCAGTACTTC.